This T cell receptor (beta chain) was observed in a study of post-analysis software for immune sequencing data (dated by TCRdb to 2015 to 2017). Describing the broader study: The recorded disease courses included relapsing-remitting, secondary progressive and progressive-relapsing multiple sclerosis, and some patients had no subtype annotation. The patient repertoires were compared against approximately ten previously published healthy control repertoires obtained from donors aged about 6 to 28 years. A subset of samples was prepared in parallel using single-end sample barcoding, then pooled and co-amplified after Illumina adapter ligation.

Results and caveats for the whole study, not just this receptor: When samples were clustered directly using the F measure, samples prepared in the same batch co-clustered strongly, which prompted a batch-effect correction. The multiple sclerosis patient group was slightly younger than the control group. Significantly lower normalized Chao1 diversity was found in multiple sclerosis patients than in controls, suggesting substantial peripheral T-cell clonal expansion. Patients showed significantly higher frequencies than controls for roughly 5 TRBV segments, among them TRBV5-6, TRBV5-1 and TRBV20-1.

This clonotype occurred a few times. The antigen it recognizes is unknown. Per-nucleotide qualities are absent, and no much larger clonotype sits a single base away. Based on the germline V gene, the CDR1 and CDR2 sequences are SGDLS and YYNGEE. V is shortened by 0 bases, J by 0 bases, and the region joining them spans 15 bases. The CDR3 runs 18 amino acids, cysteine and phenylalanine included. The only DNA kept is the CDR3, 54 bases in frame from the first base. TCR beta repertoires were profiled from peripheral blood of roughly 13 young patients with multiple sclerosis to demonstrate the VDJtools post-analysis software. Multiple sclerosis patients were children and adolescents aged about 6 to 16 years. Library method: PCR. The sequencer listed for this sample is Illumina HiSeq 2500. Unique molecular identifiers were incorporated into TCR beta cDNA libraries to reduce PCR and sequencing biases. About 500,000 cDNA molecules were obtained for every 1 to 10 million input T cells, so each molecule roughly corresponded to one T cell. Patient libraries were prepared and sequenced with the same protocol used for the earlier healthy control dataset. Within a given batch, samples were prepared together, multiplexed and sequenced on the same HiSeq lane. On the study's bioinformatics: Raw barcoded reads were processed with MIGEC, and single-read molecular identifier groups were discarded before consensus assembly and CDR3 extraction. Clonotype tables were post-analysed with VDJtools, normalizing diversity by down-sampling all datasets to the smallest sample size. In repertoire overlap clustering, CDR3 amino acid sequences, but not nucleotide sequences, were matched to correct batch-related cross-sample contamination. TCRdb trimmed public reads at Q25 via fastp, called clones via MiXCR and kept in-frame beta chains. Rows merge per CDR3 protein into single entries with the most common DNA and genes. The V and J calls and clone size come from TCRdb's table, not from the authors' own analysis. The sample profile shows around 250,000 distinct CDR3 sequences; 30% to 45% of them were found once. The biggest ten clones account for around 4.8% of the sample.

The TCR sequence derives from a girl aged 10-17 years with multiple sclerosis. Sequences were obtained from blood. Here the chain combines TRBV9 and TRBJ2-2, with the D gene call left open. The bases are TGTGCCAGCAGCGTAGGACCCCAGCCCTCATCGAACACCGGGGAGCTGTTTTTT. This encodes CASSVGPQPSSNTGELFF.